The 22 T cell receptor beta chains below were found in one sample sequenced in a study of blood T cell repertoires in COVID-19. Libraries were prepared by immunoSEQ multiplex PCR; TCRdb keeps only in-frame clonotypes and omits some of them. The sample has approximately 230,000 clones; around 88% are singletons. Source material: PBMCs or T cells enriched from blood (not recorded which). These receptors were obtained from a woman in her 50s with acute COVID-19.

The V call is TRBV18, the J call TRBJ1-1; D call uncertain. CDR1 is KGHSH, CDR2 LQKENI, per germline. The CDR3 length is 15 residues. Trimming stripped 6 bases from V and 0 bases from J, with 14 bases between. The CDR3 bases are TGTGCCAGCTCCCGAAGGGAGTCCATGAACACTGAAGCTTTCTTT. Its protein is CASSRRESMNTEAFF.

The CDR3 sequence: CASSPSPYEQYF. The CDR3 coding sequence is TGTGCCAGCAGTCCCTCTCCCTACGAGCAGTACTTC. The V and J genes are TRBV27 and TRBJ2-7; no reliable D call. Looked up from germline, CDR1 is MNHEY and CDR2 is SMNVEV (reference sequence). V was pared by 5 bases and J by 2 bases, with 7 bases between. The CDR3 is 12 residues long.

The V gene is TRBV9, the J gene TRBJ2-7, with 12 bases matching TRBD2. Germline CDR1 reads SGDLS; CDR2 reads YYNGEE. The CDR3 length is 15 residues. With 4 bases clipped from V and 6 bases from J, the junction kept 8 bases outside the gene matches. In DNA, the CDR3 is TGTGCCAGCAGCATAACCGGGACTAGCGGGCGCGAGCAGTACTTC. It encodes CASSITGTSGREQYF. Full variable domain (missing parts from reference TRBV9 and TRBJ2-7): DSGVTQTPKHLITATGQRVTLRCSPRSGDLSVYWYQQSLDQGLQFLIQYYNGEERAKGNILERFSAQQFPDLHSELNLSSLELGDSALYFCASSITGTSGREQYFGPGTRLTVT.

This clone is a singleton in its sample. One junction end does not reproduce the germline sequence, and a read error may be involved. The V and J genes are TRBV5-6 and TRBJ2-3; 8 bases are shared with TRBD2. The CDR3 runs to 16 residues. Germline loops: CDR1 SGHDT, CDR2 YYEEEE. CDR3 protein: CASSLGSGASTDTQYF. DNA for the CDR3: TGTGCCAGCAGTTTGGGTAGCGGGGCTAGCACAGATACGCAGTATTTT. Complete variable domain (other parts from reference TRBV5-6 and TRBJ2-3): DAGVTQSPTHLIKTRGQQVTLRCSPKSGHDTVSWYQQALGQGPQFIFQYYEEEERQRGNFPDRFSGHQFPNYSSELNVNALLLGDSALYLCASSLGSGASTDTQYFGPGTRLTVL.

The CDR3, as DNA: TGTGCCAGCTCACCAGGGGGGGACTATGGCTACACCTTC. Translating gives CASSPGGDYGYTF. The rearrangement links TRBV18 to TRBJ1-2; D perhaps matches TRBD1 (5 bases). Trimming shortened V by 2 bases and J by 3 bases, and 7 bases separated the two germline ends. Germline V CDR1 and CDR2: KGHSH, LQKENI. There are 13 residues in the CDR3.

The CDR3 bases are TGTGCCAGCAGTTTATTGGGGAACAGGGTTGAAGAGGATACGCAGTATTTT. It is translated as CASSLLGNRVEEDTQYF. The chain employs TRBV28 and TRBJ2-3; perhaps TRBD1 as D (6 bases). This CDR3 has 17 residues. V was clipped by 1 base and J by 6 bases, with 20 bases between them. Germline CDR1 MDHEN, CDR2 SYDVKM.

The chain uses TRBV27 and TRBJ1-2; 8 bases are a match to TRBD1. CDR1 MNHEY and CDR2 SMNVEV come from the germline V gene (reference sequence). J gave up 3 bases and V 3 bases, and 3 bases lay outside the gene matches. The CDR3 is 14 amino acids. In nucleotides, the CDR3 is TGTGCCAGCAGTTTGGCAGGGGGCTACTATGGCTACACCTTC. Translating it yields CASSLAGGYYGYTF.

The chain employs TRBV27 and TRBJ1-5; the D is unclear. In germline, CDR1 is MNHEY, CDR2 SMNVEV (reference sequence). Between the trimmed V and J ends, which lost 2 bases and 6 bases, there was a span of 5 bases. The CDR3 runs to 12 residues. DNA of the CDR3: TGTGCCAGCAGTTTACCAGGTCAGCCCCAGCATTTT. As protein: CASSLPGQPQHF.

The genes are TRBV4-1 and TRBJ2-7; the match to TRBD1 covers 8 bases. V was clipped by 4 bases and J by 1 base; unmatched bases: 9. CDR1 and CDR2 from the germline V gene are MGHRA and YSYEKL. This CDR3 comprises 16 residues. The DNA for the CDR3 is TGCGCCAGCAGCCGTGGAACAGGGGGTGCGTCCTACGAGCAGTACTTC. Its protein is CASSRGTGGASYEQYF.

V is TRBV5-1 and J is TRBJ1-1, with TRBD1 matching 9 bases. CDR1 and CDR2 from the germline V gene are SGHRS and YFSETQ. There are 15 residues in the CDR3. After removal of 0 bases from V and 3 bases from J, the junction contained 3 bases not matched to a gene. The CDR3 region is CASSLGTGEDTEAFF. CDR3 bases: TGCGCCAGCAGCTTGGGGACAGGGGAAGACACTGAAGCTTTCTTT.

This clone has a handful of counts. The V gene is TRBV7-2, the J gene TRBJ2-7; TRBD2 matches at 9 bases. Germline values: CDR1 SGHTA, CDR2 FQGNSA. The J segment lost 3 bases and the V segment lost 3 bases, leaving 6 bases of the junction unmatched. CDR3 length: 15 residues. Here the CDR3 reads CASSFSSGILYEQYF. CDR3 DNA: TGTGCCAGCAGCTTTTCTAGCGGGATCCTCTACGAGCAGTACTTC.

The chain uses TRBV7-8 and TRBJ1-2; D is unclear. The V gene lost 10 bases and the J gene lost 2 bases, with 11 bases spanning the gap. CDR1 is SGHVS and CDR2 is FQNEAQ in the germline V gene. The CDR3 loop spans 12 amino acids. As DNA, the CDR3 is TGTGCCACCGGGAATCAGAACTATGGCTACACCTTC. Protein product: CATGNQNYGYTF.

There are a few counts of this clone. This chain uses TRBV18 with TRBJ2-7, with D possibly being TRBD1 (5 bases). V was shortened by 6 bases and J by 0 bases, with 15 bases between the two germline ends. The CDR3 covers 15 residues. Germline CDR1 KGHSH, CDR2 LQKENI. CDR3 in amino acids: CASSDDSFSSYEQYF. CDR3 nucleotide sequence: TGTGCCAGCTCTGACGACAGCTTCAGCTCCTACGAGCAGTACTTC. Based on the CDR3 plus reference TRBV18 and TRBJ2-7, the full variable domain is NAGVMQNPRHLVRRRGQEARLRCSPMKGHSHVYWYRQLPEEGLKFMVYLQKENIIDESGMPKERFSAEFPKEGPSILRIQQVVRGDSAAYFCASSDDSFSSYEQYFGPGTRLTVT.

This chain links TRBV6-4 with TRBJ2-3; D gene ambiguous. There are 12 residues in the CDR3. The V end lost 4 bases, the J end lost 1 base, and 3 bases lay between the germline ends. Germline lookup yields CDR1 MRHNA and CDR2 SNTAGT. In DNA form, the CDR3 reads TGTGCCAGCAGTGCTGGCACAGATACGCAGTATTTT. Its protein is CASSAGTDTQYF.

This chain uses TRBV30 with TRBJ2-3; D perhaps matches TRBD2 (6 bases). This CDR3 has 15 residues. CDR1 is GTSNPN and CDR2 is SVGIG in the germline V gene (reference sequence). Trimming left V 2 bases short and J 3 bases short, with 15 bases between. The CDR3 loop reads CAWSSRRRETDTQYF. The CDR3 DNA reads TGTGCCTGGAGTAGTAGGCGGCGGGAAACAGATACGCAGTATTTT. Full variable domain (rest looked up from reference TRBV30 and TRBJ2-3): SQTIHQWPATLVQPVGSPLSLECTVEGTSNPNLYWYRQAAGRGLQLLFYSVGIGQISSEVPQNLSASRPQDRQFILSSKKLLLSDSGFYLCAWSSRRRETDTQYFGPGTRLTVL.

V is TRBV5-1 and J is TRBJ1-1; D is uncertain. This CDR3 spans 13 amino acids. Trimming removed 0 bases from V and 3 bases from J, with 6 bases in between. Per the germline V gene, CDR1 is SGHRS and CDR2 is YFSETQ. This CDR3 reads CASSLDGYTEAFF. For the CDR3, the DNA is TGCGCCAGCAGCTTGGACGGGTACACTGAAGCTTTCTTT.

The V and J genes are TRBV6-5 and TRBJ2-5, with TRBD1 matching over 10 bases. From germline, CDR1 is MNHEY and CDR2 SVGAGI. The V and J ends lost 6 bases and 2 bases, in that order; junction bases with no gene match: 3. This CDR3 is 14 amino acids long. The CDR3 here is CASRRQGAQETQYF. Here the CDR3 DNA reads TGTGCCAGCAGAAGACAGGGGGCTCAAGAGACCCAGTACTTC.

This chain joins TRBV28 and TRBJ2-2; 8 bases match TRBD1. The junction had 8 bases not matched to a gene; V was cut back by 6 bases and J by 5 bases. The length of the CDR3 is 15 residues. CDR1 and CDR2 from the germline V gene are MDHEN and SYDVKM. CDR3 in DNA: TGTGCCAGCAGCAATGACAGGGGATATACCGGGGAGCTGTTTTTT. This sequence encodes CASSNDRGYTGELFF. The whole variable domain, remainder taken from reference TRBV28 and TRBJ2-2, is DVKVTQSSRYLVKRTGEKVFLECVQDMDHENMFWYRQDPGLGLRLIYFSYDVKMKEKGDIPEGYSVSREKKERFSLILESASTNQTSMYLCASSNDRGYTGELFFGEGSRLTVL.

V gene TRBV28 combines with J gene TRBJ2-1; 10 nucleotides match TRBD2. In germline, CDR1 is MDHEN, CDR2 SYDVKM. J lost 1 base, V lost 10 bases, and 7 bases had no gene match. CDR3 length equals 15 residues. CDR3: CANRVAGGSYNEQFF. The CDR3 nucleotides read TGTGCCAACAGGGTAGCGGGGGGATCCTACAATGAGCAGTTCTTC.

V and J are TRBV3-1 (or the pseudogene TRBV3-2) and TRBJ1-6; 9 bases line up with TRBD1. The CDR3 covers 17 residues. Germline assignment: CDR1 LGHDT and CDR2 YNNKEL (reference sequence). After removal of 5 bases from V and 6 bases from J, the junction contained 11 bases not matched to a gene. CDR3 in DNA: TGTGCCAGCAGCGTTACAGGGGGCAGGACGTTTAATTCACCCCTCCACTTT. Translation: CASSVTGGRTFNSPLHF.

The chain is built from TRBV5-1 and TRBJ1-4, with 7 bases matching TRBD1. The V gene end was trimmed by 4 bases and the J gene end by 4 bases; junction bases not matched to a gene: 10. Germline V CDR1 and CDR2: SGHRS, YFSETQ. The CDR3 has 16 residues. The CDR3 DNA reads TGCGCCAGCAGCCGAAATCCGGGACAGCTTAATGAAAAACTGTTTTTT. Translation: CASSRNPGQLNEKLFF.

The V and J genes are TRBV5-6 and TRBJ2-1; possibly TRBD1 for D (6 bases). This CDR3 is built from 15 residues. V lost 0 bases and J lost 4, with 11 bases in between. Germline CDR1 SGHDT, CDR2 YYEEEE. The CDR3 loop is CASSLGDRPYNEQFF. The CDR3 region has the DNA TGTGCCAGCAGCTTGGGCGACAGGCCTTACAATGAGCAGTTCTTC.